These T cell receptor beta chains were read from a single sample in a study of shared clonotypes between healthy human individuals. TCRdb's table, derived via immunoSEQ multiplex PCR, lists solely in-frame clones and lacks some. Among approximately 640,000 clones listed, 90% were seen once. The sample was memory CD8+ T cells from PBMCs. These receptors were obtained from a man aged 18 to 29 in good health. Some clones in this sample may be carry-over from other donors' samples. CDR3s include the opening cysteine and the closing phenylalanine or tryptophan. Fields, in order: CDR3 protein, CDR3 DNA, D gene, clone size, V gene, J gene. D genes are given only for firm matches. The size of a clone is reported for some rows only, either as once, few or many, or as a class for expanded clones.

CDR3: CASRDPRANEKLFF; DNA: TGTGCCAGCAGGGACCCTCGGGCTAATGAAAAACTGTTTTTT; D: .; size: .; V: TRBV2; J: TRBJ1-4
CDR3: CASSQDPASTHSGNTIYF; DNA: TGTGCCAGCAGCCAAGATCCAGCCAGTACTCACTCTGGAAACACCATATATTTT; D: .; size: .; V: TRBV4-2; J: TRBJ1-3
CDR3: CAISGGQEPTNEQFF; DNA: TGTGCCATCAGTGGGGGCCAAGAACCCACTAATGAGCAGTTCTTC; D: .; size: .; V: TRBV10-3; J: TRBJ2-1
CDR3: CASSVPTFVGRTEAFF; DNA: TGTGCCAGTAGTGTCCCGACCTTTGTTGGGCGGACTGAAGCTTTCTTT; D: .; size: .; V: TRBV19; J: TRBJ1-1
CDR3: CASSFLKSGTGAAYEQYF; DNA: TGTGCCAGCAGTTTCCTAAAATCCGGGACAGGGGCGGCCTACGAGCAGTACTTC; D: TRBD1; size: .; V: TRBV27; J: TRBJ2-7
CDR3: CASSTVDPLRGYTF; DNA: TGTGCCAGCAGCACCGTGGACCCCTTGAGGGGCTACACCTTC; D: .; size: .; V: TRBV7-8; J: TRBJ1-2
CDR3: CASSLGRDGYTF; DNA: TGTGCCAGCAGCCTGGGGAGAGATGGCTACACCTTC; D: .; size: .; V: TRBV11-2; J: TRBJ1-2
CDR3: CASSVDERDFGVGELFF; DNA: TGTGCCAGCAGCGTAGACGAGCGGGACTTTGGGGTCGGGGAGCTGTTTTTT; D: TRBD2; size: .; V: TRBV9; J: TRBJ2-2
CDR3: CASMNGTGDCGNEQFF; DNA: TGCGCCAGCATGAATGGAACAGGGGATTGCGGGAATGAGCAGTTCTTC; D: TRBD1; size: .; V: TRBV23-1; J: TRBJ2-1
CDR3: CASSHDTGGGPGANVLTF; DNA: TGCGCCAGCAGTCACGATACAGGGGGCGGCCCTGGGGCCAACGTCCTGACTTTC; D: TRBD1; size: .; V: TRBV23-1; J: TRBJ2-6
CDR3: CASSSGTRPYEQYF; DNA: TGTGCCAGCAGCTCGGGGACTAGACCCTACGAGCAGTACTTC; D: TRBD2; size: once; V: TRBV13; J: TRBJ2-7
CDR3: CASSVPGFPDTQYF; DNA: TGTGCCAGCAGCGTTCCAGGTTTCCCAGATACGCAGTATTTT; D: .; size: .; V: TRBV9; J: TRBJ2-3
CDR3: CASSQGFDTQYF; DNA: TGTGCCAGCAGCCAGGGCTTTGATACGCAGTATTTT; D: .; size: .; V: TRBV14; J: TRBJ2-3
CDR3: CASSVGGSSYNEQFF; DNA: TGTGCCAGCAGTGTCGGCGGGAGCTCCTACAATGAGCAGTTCTTC; D: TRBD2; size: .; V: TRBV25-1; J: TRBJ2-1
CDR3: CASSPTGSRETQYF; DNA: TGTGCCAGCAGCCCGACAGGGTCCCGTGAGACCCAGTACTTC; D: TRBD1; size: .; V: TRBV7-3; J: TRBJ2-5
CDR3: CASSLGVSYEQYF; DNA: TGTGCCAGCAGCTTAGGGGTATCCTACGAGCAGTACTTC; D: .; size: once; V: TRBV5-6; J: TRBJ2-7
CDR3: CASSRGLAALYNEQFF; DNA: TGCGCCAGCAGCCGTGGACTAGCGGCACTGTACAATGAGCAGTTCTTC; D: TRBD2; size: .; V: TRBV5-1; J: TRBJ2-1
CDR3: CASRRSSYIRDEQFF; DNA: TGTGCCAGCAGACGTTCTAGCTACATTAGGGATGAGCAGTTCTTC; D: .; size: .; V: TRBV7-6; J: TRBJ2-1
CDR3: CATSRDYVSGAGTYNEQFF; DNA: TGTGCCACCAGCAGAGACTATGTTTCGGGGGCTGGCACCTACAATGAGCAGTTCTTC; D: .; size: .; V: TRBV15; J: TRBJ2-1
CDR3: CASSGRTAVEETQYF; DNA: TGTGCCAGCAGCGGACGGACTGCTGTTGAGGAGACCCAGTACTTC; D: .; size: .; V: TRBV13; J: TRBJ2-5
CDR3: CASSDRVGLAANEQFF; DNA: TGTGCCAGCAGTGACAGAGTTGGGCTAGCGGCAAATGAGCAGTTCTTC; D: TRBD2; size: .; V: TRBV6-4; J: TRBJ2-1
CDR3: CASSLGGVYSNQPQHF; DNA: TGTGCCAGCAGCTTGGGAGGGGTTTATAGCAATCAGCCCCAGCATTTT; D: .; size: .; V: TRBV5-6; J: TRBJ1-5
CDR3: CASSRGGQGYEQYF; DNA: TGTGCCAGCAGCCGAGGCGGGCAGGGCTACGAGCAGTACTTC; D: .; size: .; V: TRBV7-9; J: TRBJ2-7
CDR3: CASGGGSSYNEQFF; DNA: TGTGCCTCAGGGGGGGGTAGCTCCTACAATGAGCAGTTCTTC; D: .; size: .; V: TRBV19; J: TRBJ2-1
CDR3: CASSLAISGKPEQYF; DNA: TGCGCCAGCAGCTTGGCCATTAGCGGGAAGCCCGAGCAGTACTTC; D: TRBD2; size: .; V: TRBV5-1; J: TRBJ2-7
CDR3: CASTDSPTGLNTEAFF; DNA: TGTGCCAGTACCGATTCCCCGACAGGACTGAACACTGAAGCTTTCTTT; D: .; size: .; V: TRBV19; J: TRBJ1-1
CDR3: CASSVADGNEAFF; DNA: TGTGCCAGCAGCGTAGCAGACGGGAATGAAGCTTTCTTT; D: .; size: .; V: TRBV9; J: TRBJ1-1
CDR3: CASSLWGANNEQFF; DNA: TGTGCCAGCAGCTTATGGGGAGCAAACAATGAGCAGTTCTTC; D: .; size: .; V: TRBV7-9; J: TRBJ2-1
CDR3: CASSPGQEVSWTGYEQYF; DNA: TGTGCCAGCAGTCCGGGACAGGAGGTCTCTTGGACGGGGTACGAGCAGTACTTC; D: TRBD1; size: .; V: TRBV28; J: TRBJ2-7
CDR3: CASSQDRSGGRAYEQYF; DNA: TGCGCCAGCAGCCAAGATCGGTCTGGCGGGAGGGCCTACGAGCAGTACTTC; D: TRBD2; size: .; V: TRBV4-3; J: TRBJ2-7
CDR3: CASSPRGLGNTIYF; DNA: TGTGCCAGCAGCCCCCGGGGCCTTGGAAACACCATATATTTT; D: .; size: .; V: TRBV7-8; J: TRBJ1-3
CDR3: CASSLWAGVPYEQYF; DNA: TGTGCCAGCAGTTTATGGGCGGGAGTCCCCTACGAGCAGTACTTC; D: TRBD2; size: .; V: TRBV28; J: TRBJ2-7
CDR3: CASSDLGRSSYNEQFF; DNA: TGTGCCAGCAGTGACCTTGGGAGGAGCTCCTACAATGAGCAGTTCTTC; D: .; size: .; V: TRBV9; J: TRBJ2-1
CDR3: CASRDGTRVADTQYF; DNA: TGTGCCAGCAGGGACGGGACTAGGGTCGCAGATACGCAGTATTTT; D: TRBD2; size: .; V: TRBV27; J: TRBJ2-3
CDR3: CASSFYSWRGVDGELFF; DNA: TGTGCCAGCAGTTTTTATTCATGGCGGGGGGTCGATGGGGAGCTGTTTTTT; D: TRBD2; size: .; V: TRBV27; J: TRBJ2-2
CDR3: CASSEFRAPTNEKLFF; DNA: TGTGCCAGCAGTGAATTTCGGGCTCCAACTAATGAAAAACTGTTTTTT; D: .; size: .; V: TRBV6-1; J: TRBJ1-4
CDR3: CASRPRANNEQFF; DNA: TGTGCCAGCAGACCCCGCGCAAACAATGAGCAGTTCTTC; D: .; size: .; V: TRBV11-1; J: TRBJ2-1
CDR3: CASSPHKGEQFF; DNA: TGTGCCAGCAGTCCCCATAAGGGGGAGCAGTTCTTC; D: .; size: .; V: TRBV6-5; J: TRBJ2-1
CDR3: CASSSSLEGDTQYF; DNA: TGTGCCAGCAGTTCTTCCCTTGAGGGAGATACGCAGTATTTT; D: .; size: .; V: TRBV6-5; J: TRBJ2-3
CDR3: CASRLTQGWQPQHF; DNA: TGTGCCAGCCGACTAACGCAGGGTTGGCAGCCCCAGCATTTT; D: .; size: .; V: TRBV28; J: TRBJ1-5
CDR3: CASSYSGRLEQYF; DNA: TGTGCCAGCAGTTACTCAGGCCGCCTCGAGCAGTACTTC; D: .; size: .; V: TRBV6-5; J: TRBJ2-7
CDR3: CASSMIGGAGVSYNEQFF; DNA: TGTGCCAGCAGCATGATAGGTGGGGCGGGAGTATCGTACAATGAGCAGTTCTTC; D: TRBD2; size: .; V: TRBV7-3; J: TRBJ2-1
CDR3: CASSLRQGPHYEQYF; DNA: TGTGCCAGCAGTTTACGACAGGGACCGCACTACGAGCAGTACTTC; D: TRBD1; size: .; V: TRBV27; J: TRBJ2-7